This is a list of T cell receptor beta chains from one sample in a study of breast tumors, draining lymph nodes, adjacent tissues. MiXCR was run by TCRdb on the multiplex PCR reads, yielding one entry per CDR3 protein. The sample has around 190,000 distinct CDR3 sequences, 30% to 35% seen once; the top ten hold roughly 4.5%. Material for sequencing was axillary lymph node tissue. These receptors were taken from a female donor with breast cancer. Some clones in this sample may be carry-over from other donors' samples. CDR3s include the opening cysteine and the closing phenylalanine or tryptophan. The D gene is left open where the match is weak. The listing skips clone size in some rows; elsewhere it reads once, few, many or a size class.

v_gene	j_gene	abundance	d_gene	CDR3aa	CDR3nt
TRBV10-1	TRBJ1-2	many	-	CASSESGITYGYTF	TGCGCCAGCAGTGAGTCGGGAATTACCTATGGCTACACCTTC
TRBV15	TRBJ2-5	many	TRBD1	CATSANRGRETQYF	TGTGCCACCAGCGCAAACAGGGGTAGAGAGACCCAGTACTTC
TRBV27	TRBJ2-1	many	-	CASSLVTRGDEQFF	TGTGCCAGCAGTTTAGTGACCCGGGGCGATGAGCAGTTCTTC
TRBV5-1	TRBJ1-4	-	-	CASSLTSSTDEKLFF	TGCGCCAGCAGCTTGACGTCATCAACTGACGAAAAACTGTTTTTT
TRBV20-1	TRBJ2-5	many	TRBD2	CSARSPGLAAQETQYF	TGCAGTGCTAGATCACCTGGACTAGCTGCGCAAGAGACCCAGTACTTC
TRBV2	TRBJ2-4	few	-	CASSAQGFDKNIQYF	TGTGCCAGCAGTGCACAGGGTTTTGACAAAAACATTCAGTACTTC
TRBV7-2	TRBJ1-2	many	-	CASSLGGLGGYTF	TGTGCCAGCAGCTTAGGGGGGCTGGGGGGCTACACCTTC
TRBV18	TRBJ2-7	-	-	CASSPDLPGLNPYEQYF	TGTGCCAGCTCACCAGATCTTCCGGGACTGAACCCCTACGAGCAGTACTTC
TRBV4-1	TRBJ2-1	many	TRBD2	CASSQRRGTSGVYNEQFF	TGCGCCAGCAGCCAACGGCGTGGGACTAGCGGGGTTTACAATGAGCAGTTCTTC
TRBV7-3	TRBJ1-6	once	TRBD1	CASSLLGTDNSPLHF	TGCGCCAGCAGCTTACTGGGGACAGACAATTCACCCCTCCACTTT
TRBV10-3	TRBJ1-4	many	-	CAISGAATNEKLFF	TGTGCCATCAGTGGGGCCGCAACTAATGAAAAACTGTTTTTT
TRBV11-3	TRBJ1-2	many	-	CASSLDSKGGYTF	TGTGCCAGCAGCTTAGACAGCAAAGGTGGCTACACCTTC
TRBV7-8	TRBJ1-2	many	TRBD1	CASSLRQGPSHGYPF	TGTGCCAGCAGCTTAAGACAGGGTCCATCCCATGGCTACCCCTTC
TRBV6-6	TRBJ1-2	many	-	CASSYSGDPYYGYTF	TGTGCCAGCAGTTACTCAGGGGACCCGTACTATGGCTACACCTTC
TRBV7-2	TRBJ1-1	few	-	CASTDGATEAFF	TGTGCCAGCACCGACGGGGCCACTGAAGCTTTCTTT
TRBV6-5	TRBJ1-6	-	-	CASSYSPGRGSSLHF	TGTGCCAGCAGTTACTCACCTGGCCGAGGATCATCCCTCCACTTT
TRBV5-8	TRBJ1-5	many	TRBD1	CASSPRFVTGKAQPQHF	TGTGCCAGCAGCCCTCGGTTCGTGACAGGGAAGGCTCAGCCCCAGCATTTT
TRBV24-1	TRBJ2-1	-	TRBD2	CATRAGSSYNEQFF	TGCGCCACCAGAGCGGGGAGCTCCTACAATGAGCAGTTCTTC
TRBV19	TRBJ2-7	many	-	CASSMQRSYEQYF	TGTGCCAGTAGTATGCAGAGGAGCTACGAGCAGTACTTC
TRBV12-3/TRBV12-4	TRBJ1-1	-	TRBD1	CASSRDSNTEAFF	TGTGCCAGCAGTCGGGACAGCAACACTGAAGCTTTCTTT
TRBV6-5	TRBJ2-6	-	-	CASSPGQGANVLTF	TGTGCCAGCAGTCCAGGGCAGGGGGCCAACGTCCTGACTTTC
TRBV7-3	TRBJ1-1	few	-	CASSLGGARAEAFF	TGTGCCAGCAGCTTAGGGGGGGCTAGGGCTGAAGCTTTCTTT
TRBV7-9	TRBJ2-1	many	TRBD1	CASSLDRGTYNEQFF	TGTGCCAGCAGCTTAGACAGGGGAACCTACAATGAGCAGTTCTTC
TRBV27	TRBJ2-1	many	-	CASSLNAHEQFF	TGTGCCAGCAGTTTAAATGCCCATGAGCAGTTCTTC
TRBV7-9	TRBJ2-5	many	TRBD1	CASSMSGRDSPRWTQYF	TGTGCCAGCAGCATGTCGGGCCGGGACAGCCCAAGATGGACCCAGTACTTC
TRBV6-2/TRBV6-3	TRBJ2-3	-	-	CASSHLRGRSTDTQYF	TGTGCCAGCAGTCACCTCCGAGGCAGAAGCACAGATACGCAGTATTTT
TRBV20-1	TRBJ2-3	many	TRBD2	CSARRGGYWNSGDTQYF	TGCAGTGCGCGTCGGGGGGGGTATTGGAACAGTGGGGATACGCAGTATTTT
TRBV9	TRBJ2-1	many	-	CASSVKGHPSGEQFF	TGTGCCAGCAGCGTTAAGGGCCACCCATCCGGGGAGCAGTTCTTC
TRBV9	TRBJ2-7	-	-	CASSRVGGRASYEQYF	TGTGCCAGTAGTAGGGTGGGGGGCAGGGCATCCTACGAGCAGTACTTC
TRBV4-1	TRBJ1-1	-	-	CASSQDPGGNTEAFF	TGCGCCAGCAGCCAAGATCCCGGGGGCAACACTGAAGCTTTCTTT
TRBV20-1	TRBJ2-5	-	TRBD2	CSASGTSGRAGETQYF	TGCAGTGCTAGCGGGACTAGCGGGAGGGCTGGGGAGACCCAGTACTTC
TRBV5-6	TRBJ1-2	many	-	CASSLDRIYGYTF	TGTGCCAGCAGCTTGGATAGGATCTATGGCTACACCTTC
TRBV7-9	TRBJ2-5	-	-	CASSIPLGGSKTQYF	TGTGCCAGCAGTATACCCCTGGGGGGCTCGAAGACCCAGTACTTC
TRBV29-1	TRBJ2-5	-	TRBD1	CSVRQGVETQRF	TGCAGCGTTCGGCAGGGGGTGGAGACCCAGCGCTTC
TRBV25-1	TRBJ2-5	-	TRBD2	CASRLAGETQYF	TGTGCCAGCAGACTAGCGGGTGAGACCCAGTACTTC
TRBV10-3	TRBJ2-3	many	TRBD2	CAGGGNTDTQYF	TGTGCCGGGGGGGGGAACACAGATACGCAGTATTTT
TRBV7-9	TRBJ2-1	many	TRBD2	CASSLIAGGGNEQFF	TGTGCCAGCAGCTTAATAGCGGGAGGAGGGAATGAGCAGTTCTTC
TRBV18	TRBJ2-7	many	TRBD1	CASSRGQGLYEQYF	TGTGCCAGCTCACGTGGACAGGGGCTCTACGAGCAGTACTTC
TRBV12-5	TRBJ1-6	many	-	CASGLDPNSPLHF	TGTGCTAGTGGTTTGGACCCTAATTCACCCCTCCACTTT
TRBV7-9	TRBJ2-3	many	-	CASSQHVETSTDTQYF	TGTGCCAGCAGCCAGCACGTAGAGACTAGCACAGATACGCAGTATTTT
TRBV20-1	TRBJ1-5	-	TRBD1	CSARDIQGITNQPQHF	TGCAGTGCTAGAGATATACAGGGGATAACCAATCAGCCCCAGCATTTT